This TCR beta chain was identified in a study of radiation and T cells in renal cell carcinoma. Remarks on this clone: Its antigen is not identified.

The protocol was immunoSEQ multiplex PCR, while the TCRdb copy is restricted to in-frame clones and leaves out a portion. The sample consists of roughly 160,000 clones, about 87% of them appearing once. General study points: No pretreatment tumor biopsies were available for baseline clonotypes. In blood, top tumor clones expanded by 2 weeks, shrinking by 4.

The time point is: blood 4 weeks post-SBRT, at nephrectomy. Regarding treatment: 15 Gy SBRT to primary tumor, nephrectomy 4 weeks later. Nephrectomy followed 15 Gy stereotactic body radiation by 4 weeks. After SBRT, blood was collected at 2 and 4 weeks, plus baseline. This TCR came from a woman in her forties or fifties with renal cell carcinoma. Material: blood, obtained from a patient whose treatment included radiotherapy and nephrectomy.

Written as DNA, the CDR3 is TGTGCCAGCAGCTTGGCAGGGAATCAGCCCCAGCATTTT. Protein sequence: CASSLAGNQPQHF. V usage is TRBV5-6 and J usage is TRBJ1-5; tentatively, D is TRBD1 (5 bases). The CDR3 has 13 amino acids. Trimming removed 0 bases at V and 4 bases at J, with 5 bases between. Germline V gene lookup returns CDR1 SGHDT and CDR2 YYEEEE. The variable domain in full, with the rest retrieved from reference TRBV5-6 and TRBJ1-5, is DAGVTQSPTHLIKTRGQQVTLRCSPKSGHDTVSWYQQALGQGPQFIFQYYEEEERQRGNFPDRFSGHQFPNYSSELNVNALLLGDSALYLCASSLAGNQPQHFGDGTRLSIL.